This T cell receptor beta chain was identified during a study of T cell changes during pregnancy in multiple sclerosis. Assay used: immunoSEQ multiplex PCR; TCRdb lists only in-frame clones, some missing. The sample contains almost 35,000 clones, roughly 88% of which appear only once. V lost 2 bases and J lost 5; bases outside the gene matches: 9. The CDR3 runs to 16 residues. Per germline, CDR1 LGHNA and CDR2 YSLEER. The genes are TRBV4-3 and TRBJ1-1; 9 bases agree with TRBD1. The material sequenced was peripheral blood, taken in the second trimester of pregnancy. The source is a female donor in good health, enrolled as a control in a pregnancy study. The CDR3 reads CASSQHSGTGRTEAFF. The CDR3 coding sequence is TGCGCCAGCAGCCAACACTCCGGGACAGGGAGGACTGAAGCTTTCTTT.